One sample yielded the 22 T cell receptor beta chains listed below, sequenced in a study of blood T cell repertoires in COVID-19. TCRdb keeps only in-frame clones here, not all; method: immunoSEQ multiplex PCR. The data show roughly 250,000 clones, around 88% seen once. The sequenced sample consisted of peripheral blood. These receptors were taken from a man in his forties with active or convalescent COVID-19.

The rearrangement joins TRBV7-9 to TRBJ2-1; no clear D gene. The CDR3 sequence is 11 residues long. Germline V gene lookup returns CDR1 SEHNR and CDR2 FQNEAQ (reference sequence). With 8 bases removed from V and 3 bases from J, the gap between germline ends came to 5 bases. The CDR3 coding sequence is TGTGCCAGCCACAGCTACAATGAGCAGTTCTTC. Translation: CASHSYNEQFF.

The rearrangement uses TRBV19 and TRBJ1-3, with 7 bases lining up with TRBD1. The CDR3 sequence is 15 residues long. The germline V gene has CDR1 LNHDA and CDR2 SQIVND (reference sequence). Germline trimming cut 4 bases from V and 3 bases from J; bases unmatched to any gene: 6. CDR3 nucleotide sequence: TGTGCCAGTAGTAGGCTCGGGACAGATGGAAACACCATATATTTT. Residues: CASSRLGTDGNTIYF.

This clone was observed a handful of times. CDR3 region: CASSKRQIQETQYF. Here the CDR3 DNA reads TGTGCCAGCAGCAAAAGACAAATCCAAGAGACCCAGTACTTC. The V and J genes are TRBV14 and TRBJ2-5; D is ambiguous. The CDR3 covers 14 residues. CDR1 is SGHDN, CDR2 FVKESK, per germline. Trimming stripped 5 bases from V and 1 base from J, with 11 bases between.

This chain uses TRBV5-1 with TRBJ2-7; D remains ambiguous. V was cut by 0 bases and J by 5 bases, with 6 bases left in between. This CDR3 is built from 12 residues. Germline V gene lookup returns CDR1 SGHRS and CDR2 YFSETQ. CDR3: CASSLGHDEQYF. The DNA of the CDR3 is TGCGCCAGCAGCTTGGGGCACGACGAGCAGTACTTC.

The chain recombines TRBV6-4 with TRBJ1-5; 9 bases agree with TRBD1. J gave up 5 bases and V 0 bases, and 8 bases lay outside the gene matches. The CDR3 is 17 amino acids. The germline gives CDR1 MRHNA, CDR2 SNTAGT. CDR3 nucleotides: TGTGCCAGCAGTGACTCAGTTGGGGGACAGGGTTATCAGCCCCAGCATTTT. Translation: CASSDSVGGQGYQPQHF.

The chain links TRBV5-1 to TRBJ2-6; TRBD1 aligns across 8 bases. V shed 3 bases and J 0 bases; nucleotides not matched to a gene: 8. The CDR3 length is 18 residues. Germline-derived CDR1 and CDR2 are SGHRS and YFSETQ. CDR3 loop: CASSYQGAPYSGANVLTF. CDR3 nucleotides: TGCGCCAGCAGCTACCAGGGGGCCCCTTACTCTGGGGCCAACGTCCTGACTTTC.

The J gene is TRBJ2-1, the V gene TRBV30, with D tentatively TRBD1 (6 bases). Germline V gene lookup returns CDR1 GTSNPN and CDR2 SVGIG (reference sequence). Trimming stripped 3 bases from V and 4 bases from J, with 10 bases between. The CDR3 loop spans 13 amino acids. The CDR3 loop reads CAWRGTLYNEQFF. CDR3 DNA sequence: TGTGCCTGGAGGGGGACACTATACAATGAGCAGTTCTTC.

The rearrangement links TRBV2 to TRBJ2-3; 9 nucleotides match TRBD2. The CDR3 covers 17 residues. J gave up 4 bases and V 4 bases, and 12 bases lay outside the gene matches. From germline, CDR1 is SNHLY and CDR2 FYNNEI. CDR3 in amino acids: CASSGVSGSFFADTQYF. For the CDR3, the DNA is TGTGCCAGCAGTGGTGTTAGCGGGAGTTTTTTCGCAGATACGCAGTATTTT.

The chain employs TRBV12-3 or TRBV12-4 and TRBJ1-5, with D unresolved. The V end lost 6 bases, the J end lost 7 bases, and 13 bases lay between the germline ends. The CDR3 totals 13 residues. This chain's CDR3 is CASSRPPGQPQHF. The CDR3 region has the DNA TGTGCCAGCAGCCGTCCCCCGGGGCAGCCCCAGCATTTT.

The chain links TRBV7-9 to TRBJ1-4, with no clear D. The CDR3 runs 13 residues. The germline gives CDR1 SEHNR, CDR2 FQNEAQ (reference sequence). The V and J ends lost 2 bases and 8 bases respectively, with 9 bases between them. The CDR3 loop is CASSLSLTEKLFF. The CDR3 DNA reads as TGTGCCAGCAGCTTATCCCTGACAGAAAAACTGTTTTTT.

This clone was counted a few times. The chain uses TRBV19 and TRBJ1-5; D gene unclear. Looked up from germline, CDR1 is LNHDA and CDR2 is SQIVND (reference sequence). Trimming removed 3 bases from V and 0 bases from J, with 9 bases in between. The CDR3 has 15 residues. The CDR3 DNA follows: TGTGCCAGTAGTATCGAGGCATATAGCAATCAGCCCCAGCATTTT. It encodes CASSIEAYSNQPQHF.

The chain carries TRBV12-5 and TRBJ2-3; TRBD2 matches 7 bases. With 6 bases clipped from V and 2 bases from J, the junction kept 5 bases outside the gene matches. CDR1 and CDR2 (germline): LGHNT, FRNRAP. The CDR3 runs 14 residues. This chain's CDR3 is CASGLGLDTDTQYF. The CDR3 DNA follows: TGTGCTAGTGGCCTTGGACTAGACACAGATACGCAGTATTTT. Looking up the rest from reference TRBV12-5 and TRBJ2-3 gives the full variable domain: DARVTQTPRHKVTEMGQEVTMRCQPILGHNTVFWYRQTMMQGLELLAYFRNRAPLDDSGMPKDRFSAEMPDATLATLKIQPSEPRDSAVYFCASGLGLDTDTQYFGPGTRLTVL.

The chain recombines TRBV28 with TRBJ1-2; 10 positions match TRBD1. V shed 3 bases, J shed 8 bases, and the junction held 15 bases outside the gene matches. Germline assignment: CDR1 MDHEN and CDR2 SYDVKM. The CDR3 covers 17 residues. CDR3 loop: CASSFPGTGATQGGYTF. In DNA, the CDR3 is TGTGCCAGCAGTTTCCCAGGGACAGGGGCCACTCAGGGGGGCTACACCTTC.

This chain uses TRBV18 with TRBJ2-7; a possible D gene is TRBD1 (5 bases). Germline lookup yields CDR1 KGHSH and CDR2 LQKENI. The germline V and J ends were trimmed by 6 bases and 6 bases, with 15 bases remaining between them. The length of the CDR3 is 13 residues. CDR3: CASSPPGLVEQYF. DNA for the CDR3: TGTGCCAGCTCCCCGCCAGGGCTGGTCGAGCAGTACTTC.

The chain joins TRBV6-4 to TRBJ2-3, with D possibly TRBD1 on 6 matching bases. This CDR3 region has 16 residues. Germline-derived CDR1 and CDR2 are MRHNA and SNTAGT. The V gene lost 3 bases and the J gene lost 0 bases, with 13 bases spanning the gap. The CDR3 loop reads CASSEGQSSSTDTQYF. The CDR3 nucleotides are TGTGCCAGCAGTGAAGGACAGAGCTCTAGCACAGATACGCAGTATTTT.

The chain employs TRBV30 and TRBJ1-5; possible D gene TRBD1, 5 bases. Trimming pared 2 bases from V and 3 bases from J, leaving 8 bases between. This CDR3 region has 13 residues. The germline gives CDR1 GTSNPN, CDR2 SVGIG (reference sequence). The CDR3 region is CAWSQGANQPQHF. Written as DNA, the CDR3 is TGTGCCTGGAGTCAAGGGGCCAATCAGCCCCAGCATTTT.

This clone was observed once. The chain is built from TRBV12-5 and TRBJ1-3; no definite D call. Trimming cost V 0 bases and J 6 bases, with 12 bases left between them. CDR1 and CDR2 (germline): LGHNT, FRNRAP. The CDR3 sequence is 15 residues long. The CDR3 protein is CASGLVLRDINTIYF. The CDR3 DNA reads as TGTGCTAGTGGTTTGGTACTCCGGGATATAAACACCATATATTTT. The whole variable domain, filled in from reference TRBV12-5 and TRBJ1-3, reads DARVTQTPRHKVTEMGQEVTMRCQPILGHNTVFWYRQTMMQGLELLAYFRNRAPLDDSGMPKDRFSAEMPDATLATLKIQPSEPRDSAVYFCASGLVLRDINTIYFGEGSWLTVV.

The chain links TRBV5-1 to TRBJ2-2, with TRBD2 matching 12 bases. From germline, CDR1 is SGHRS and CDR2 YFSETQ. Trimming at V came to 4 bases and at J to 1 base, leaving 8 bases not matched to a gene. CDR3 length: 18 residues. This CDR3 reads CASSPGTSGWMNTGELFF. In DNA, the CDR3 is TGCGCCAGCAGCCCCGGGACTAGCGGGTGGATGAACACCGGGGAGCTGTTTTTT.

The J gene is TRBJ2-1, the V gene TRBV19; 10 positions agree with TRBD2. V was pared by 3 bases and J by 8 bases, with 10 bases of the junction left unmatched. This CDR3 is built from 16 residues. In germline, CDR1 is LNHDA, CDR2 SQIVND (reference sequence). The CDR3 DNA reads as TGTGCCAGTAGTATGGTGGCTAGCGGGGGCAGGGATGAGCAGTTCTTC. It is translated as CASSMVASGGRDEQFF.

The rearrangement links TRBV7-6 to TRBJ2-7; 9 bases are a match to TRBD1. The CDR3 is 16 amino acids. The J segment lost 3 bases and the V segment lost 1 base, leaving 7 bases of the junction unmatched. Germline CDR1 reads SGHVS; CDR2 reads FNYEAQ. Written as DNA, the CDR3 is TGTGCCAGCAGCTTAGTAGCCGGGACAGGGAGCTACGAGCAGTACTTC. Protein product: CASSLVAGTGSYEQYF.

The chain has TRBV6-1 and TRBJ1-1, with unresolved D. V was pared by 4 bases and J by 1 base, with 22 bases between. The germline gives CDR1 MNHNS, CDR2 SASEGT. The CDR3 contains 18 residues. CDR3 amino acids: CASSAAMVRGWGNTEAFF. DNA for the CDR3: TGTGCCAGCAGTGCGGCAATGGTCCGGGGTTGGGGGAACACTGAAGCTTTCTTT.

The chain joins TRBV18 to TRBJ1-2; 7 nucleotides match TRBD1. The junction had 5 bases not matched to a gene; V was cut back by 3 bases and J by 4 bases. Germline CDR1 KGHSH, CDR2 LQKENI. This CDR3 is 14 amino acids long. CDR3 region: CASSPGQPFYGYTF. CDR3 nucleotide sequence: TGTGCCAGCTCACCGGGACAGCCTTTCTATGGCTACACCTTC.